These T cell receptor beta chains were read from a single sample in a study of radiation and T cells in renal cell carcinoma. Repertoires were generated with immunoSEQ multiplex PCR, while TCRdb's copy carries only in-frame clones and drops some. The table includes some 120,000 clones, 70% to 90% detected once. The sample in question was blood, obtained from a patient whose treatment included radiotherapy and nephrectomy. Source of these receptors: a woman aged 55-75 years with renal cell carcinoma. Both conserved end residues are part of each CDR3. A D gene is named only where the DNA matches it firmly. Clone size is stated in some rows and not others, as once, few, many or a class when expanded.

V gene: TRBV7-8; clone size: .; J gene: TRBJ2-3; D gene: TRBD2; CDR3 DNA: TGTGCCAGCAGCTTAGTTGGGGCTAGCGGGAGCACAGATACGCAGTATTTT; CDR3 protein: CASSLVGASGSTDTQYF
V gene: TRBV7-8; clone size: .; J gene: TRBJ2-1; D gene: .; CDR3 DNA: TGTGCCAGCACCGGCAAAGGAACACGGAATGAGCAGTTCTTC; CDR3 protein: CASTGKGTRNEQFF
V gene: TRBV30; clone size: few; J gene: TRBJ1-1; D gene: .; CDR3 DNA: TGTGCCTGGAGGTCGCAATCTGAAGCTTTCTTT; CDR3 protein: CAWRSQSEAFF
V gene: TRBV5-1; clone size: few; J gene: TRBJ2-5; D gene: .; CDR3 DNA: TGCGCCAGCAGTGTACAGGGCCTGTACCAAGAGACCCAGTACTTC; CDR3 protein: CASSVQGLYQETQYF
V gene: TRBV11-2; clone size: many; J gene: TRBJ1-1; D gene: .; CDR3 DNA: TGTGCCAGCAGCTTAGCACGAGGGGGTGAGGGGACTGAAGCTTTCTTT; CDR3 protein: CASSLARGGEGTEAFF
V gene: TRBV10-3; clone size: .; J gene: TRBJ1-2; D gene: .; CDR3 DNA: TGTGCCATCAGTGAGCCCCCTGAGGGGAACTATGGCTACACCTTC; CDR3 protein: CAISEPPEGNYGYTF
V gene: TRBV5-6; clone size: .; J gene: TRBJ1-2; D gene: .; CDR3 DNA: TGTGCCAGCAGCTTCAGGGGCATGAACTACTATGGCTACACCTTC; CDR3 protein: CASSFRGMNYYGYTF
V gene: TRBV27; clone size: .; J gene: TRBJ2-6; D gene: TRBD1; CDR3 DNA: TGTGCCAGCAGTTTAAGGGGGCCTAGGGTCTCTGGGGCCAACGTCCTGACTTTC; CDR3 protein: CASSLRGPRVSGANVLTF
V gene: TRBV9; clone size: few; J gene: TRBJ1-6; D gene: .; CDR3 DNA: TGTGCCAGCAGCGTCGACACGACTGAAGCACCCCTCCACTTT; CDR3 protein: CASSVDTTEAPLHF
V gene: TRBV15; clone size: once; J gene: TRBJ2-2; D gene: .; CDR3 DNA: TGTGCCACCAGCAGAACCCAGGAAGAGCTGTTTTTT; CDR3 protein: CATSRTQEELFF
V gene: TRBV28; clone size: .; J gene: TRBJ1-2; D gene: .; CDR3 DNA: TGTGCCAGCAGCATCTTCTCCGGGACGGCTACTAACTATGGCTACACCTTC; CDR3 protein: CASSIFSGTATNYGYTF
V gene: TRBV11-2; clone size: .; J gene: TRBJ1-4; D gene: .; CDR3 DNA: TGTGCCAGCAGCTCAGGGGTCGTCAATGAAAAACTGTTTTTT; CDR3 protein: CASSSGVVNEKLFF
V gene: TRBV15; clone size: .; J gene: TRBJ2-1; D gene: .; CDR3 DNA: TGTGCCACCAGCCCCTACGCACATCGGACCTACAATGAGCAGTTCTTC; CDR3 protein: CATSPYAHRTYNEQFF
V gene: TRBV9; clone size: few; J gene: TRBJ1-3; D gene: .; CDR3 DNA: TGTGCCAGCAGCGTCCGCCCCGACTCTGGAAACACCATATATTTT; CDR3 protein: CASSVRPDSGNTIYF
V gene: TRBV28; clone size: .; J gene: TRBJ2-3; D gene: .; CDR3 DNA: TGTGCCAGCAGTTCTCCGCTCCACCCCACAGATACGCAGTATTTT; CDR3 protein: CASSSPLHPTDTQYF
V gene: TRBV27; clone size: once; J gene: TRBJ2-7; D gene: TRBD1; CDR3 DNA: TGTGCCAGCAGACAGACAGGGCCCCTTCAGTACGAGCAGTACTTC; CDR3 protein: CASRQTGPLQYEQYF
V gene: TRBV4-1; clone size: .; J gene: TRBJ1-1; D gene: .; CDR3 DNA: TGCGCCAGCAGCCAAGGGGGGGCCAGCACTGAAGCTTTCTTT; CDR3 protein: CASSQGGASTEAFF
V gene: TRBV5-1; clone size: .; J gene: TRBJ1-3; D gene: .; CDR3 DNA: TGCGCCAGCAGCGAGAGCTACAGAGGCTACGTGGGAAACACCATATATTTT; CDR3 protein: CASSESYRGYVGNTIYF
V gene: TRBV9; clone size: .; J gene: TRBJ2-3; D gene: TRBD2; CDR3 DNA: TGTGCCAGCAGCGCAAGACTAGCGGCAAGCACAGATACGCAGTATTTT; CDR3 protein: CASSARLAASTDTQYF
V gene: TRBV2; clone size: .; J gene: TRBJ2-7; D gene: .; CDR3 DNA: TGTGCCAGCAGTGTTATGTCCTACGAGCAGTACTTC; CDR3 protein: CASSVMSYEQYF
V gene: TRBV6-5; clone size: .; J gene: TRBJ2-1; D gene: .; CDR3 DNA: TGTGCCAGCGCCGTGGTACCCTACAATGAGCAGTTCTTC; CDR3 protein: CASAVVPYNEQFF
V gene: TRBV7-2; clone size: .; J gene: TRBJ2-4; D gene: .; CDR3 DNA: TGTGCCAGCAGCTTAGTATCTGGGGGCCAGGGAGCCAAAAACATTCAGTACTTC; CDR3 protein: CASSLVSGGQGAKNIQYF
V gene: TRBV20-1; clone size: few; J gene: TRBJ1-1; D gene: TRBD1; CDR3 DNA: TGCAGCCTCGACAGGGGCCCCGGATCTTTCTTT; CDR3 protein: CSLDRGPGSFF
V gene: TRBV9; clone size: .; J gene: TRBJ2-2; D gene: TRBD1; CDR3 DNA: TGTGCCAGCAGCTACGGACAGGGGGGCGGGGAGCTGTTTTTT; CDR3 protein: CASSYGQGGGELFF
V gene: TRBV10-3; clone size: .; J gene: TRBJ2-7; D gene: .; CDR3 DNA: TGTGCCATCAGTGAGTCGACCCTTTACGAGCAGTACTTC; CDR3 protein: CAISESTLYEQYF
V gene: TRBV7-9; clone size: once; J gene: TRBJ2-1; D gene: TRBD1; CDR3 DNA: TGTGCCAGCAGGGGACAGGGATTGGATGAGCAGTTCTTC; CDR3 protein: CASRGQGLDEQFF
V gene: TRBV7-9; clone size: medium-sized; J gene: TRBJ1-5; D gene: TRBD1; CDR3 DNA: TGTGCCAGCAGCTCAGGGGGGAATCAGCCCCAGCATTTT; CDR3 protein: CASSSGGNQPQHF
V gene: TRBV7-2; clone size: .; J gene: TRBJ1-1; D gene: TRBD1; CDR3 DNA: TGTGCCAGCAGCTCGGACAGGATGAACACTGAAGCTTTCTTT; CDR3 protein: CASSSDRMNTEAFF
V gene: TRBV2; clone size: .; J gene: TRBJ1-4; D gene: .; CDR3 DNA: TGTGCCAGCAGTGAGAATCCCGCAACTAATGAAAAACTGTTTTTT; CDR3 protein: CASSENPATNEKLFF
V gene: TRBV19; clone size: .; J gene: TRBJ2-7; D gene: TRBD1; CDR3 DNA: TGTGCCAGTAGTCCCGGGACAGGGTATGCCTACGAGCAGTACTTC; CDR3 protein: CASSPGTGYAYEQYF
V gene: TRBV6-5; clone size: .; J gene: TRBJ2-2; D gene: TRBD1; CDR3 DNA: TGTGCCAGCAGTTCGCGGACAGGGAGAGGCACCGGGGAGCTGTTTTTT; CDR3 protein: CASSSRTGRGTGELFF
V gene: TRBV11-2; clone size: .; J gene: TRBJ1-1; D gene: .; CDR3 DNA: TGTGCCAGCAGCTTCCAACAGGGTGAAGCTTTCTTT; CDR3 protein: CASSFQQGEAFF
V gene: TRBV30; clone size: .; J gene: TRBJ1-1; D gene: TRBD1; CDR3 DNA: TGTGCCTCCTCGGGACAGCCCGGGGCTGAAGCTTTCTTT; CDR3 protein: CASSGQPGAEAFF
V gene: TRBV18; clone size: few; J gene: TRBJ2-1; D gene: .; CDR3 DNA: TGTGCCAGCTCACCACAGGACTCCCTACGCAATGAGCAGTTCTTC; CDR3 protein: CASSPQDSLRNEQFF
V gene: TRBV19; clone size: .; J gene: TRBJ1-6; D gene: .; CDR3 DNA: TGTGCCAGTAGTATCAAGACCGATGGGTCACCCCTCCACTTT; CDR3 protein: CASSIKTDGSPLHF
V gene: TRBV6-1; clone size: .; J gene: TRBJ1-2; D gene: .; CDR3 DNA: TGTGCCAGTAGTAACTATGGCTACACCTTC; CDR3 protein: CASSNYGYTF
V gene: TRBV4-1; clone size: .; J gene: TRBJ1-1; D gene: .; CDR3 DNA: TGCGCCAGCAGCCAATCCTGGTCCATGAACACTGAAGCTTTCTTT; CDR3 protein: CASSQSWSMNTEAFF
V gene: TRBV28; clone size: .; J gene: TRBJ1-1; D gene: .; CDR3 DNA: TGTGCCAGCAACCCCAATCGAGGGAAAAACACTGAAGCTTTCTTT; CDR3 protein: CASNPNRGKNTEAFF
V gene: TRBV2; clone size: .; J gene: TRBJ2-2; D gene: .; CDR3 DNA: TGTGCCAGCAGCTCCCTGGTAGGGTCCGACGGGGAGCTGTTTTTT; CDR3 protein: CASSSLVGSDGELFF
V gene: TRBV19; clone size: .; J gene: TRBJ2-7; D gene: .; CDR3 DNA: TGTGCCAGTAGTATAGATTTTACAGGAATCTCCTACGAGCAGTACTTC; CDR3 protein: CASSIDFTGISYEQYF
V gene: TRBV5-5; clone size: .; J gene: TRBJ1-2; D gene: .; CDR3 DNA: TGTGCCAGCAGCTTGGAAGGGGCGCACGCGCCTAATGGCTACACCTTC; CDR3 protein: CASSLEGAHAPNGYTF
V gene: TRBV28; clone size: .; J gene: TRBJ1-6; D gene: TRBD1; CDR3 DNA: TGTGCCAGCAGTTTAGGGACAGGGTACTCACCCCTCCACTTT; CDR3 protein: CASSLGTGYSPLHF
V gene: TRBV9; clone size: .; J gene: TRBJ2-1; D gene: .; CDR3 DNA: TGTGCCAGCAGCCCTACAGGGCTTTCCAATTCCAATGAGCAGTTCTTC; CDR3 protein: CASSPTGLSNSNEQFF
V gene: TRBV7-9; clone size: .; J gene: TRBJ2-3; D gene: TRBD1; CDR3 DNA: TGTGCCAGCAGCCAGGGGGCCGGCACAGATACGCAGTATTTT; CDR3 protein: CASSQGAGTDTQYF
V gene: TRBV11-2; clone size: .; J gene: TRBJ2-7; D gene: .; CDR3 DNA: TGTGCCAGCAGCTTAGACTCGATAGGGGCGGACGAGCAGTACTTC; CDR3 protein: CASSLDSIGADEQYF